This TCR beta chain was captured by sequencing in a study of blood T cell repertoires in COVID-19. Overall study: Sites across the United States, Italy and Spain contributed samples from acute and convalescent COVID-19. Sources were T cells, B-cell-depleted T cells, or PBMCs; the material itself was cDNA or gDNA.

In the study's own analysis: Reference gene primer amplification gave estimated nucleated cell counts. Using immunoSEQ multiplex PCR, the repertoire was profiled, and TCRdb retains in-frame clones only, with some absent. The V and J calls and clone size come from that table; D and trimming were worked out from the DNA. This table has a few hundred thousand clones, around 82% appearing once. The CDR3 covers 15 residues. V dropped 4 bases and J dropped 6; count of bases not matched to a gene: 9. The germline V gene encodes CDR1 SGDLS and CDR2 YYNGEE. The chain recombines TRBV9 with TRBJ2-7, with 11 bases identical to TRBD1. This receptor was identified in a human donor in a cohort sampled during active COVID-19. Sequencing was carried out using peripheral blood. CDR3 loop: CASSPRGQGAFEQYF. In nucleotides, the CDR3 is TGTGCCAGCAGCCCCCGAGGACAGGGGGCTTTCGAGCAGTACTTC.